The next 8 T cell receptor beta chains were all read from a single sample in a study of regulatory T cells in long-lasting Graves disease. As for time point: newly diagnosed GD, antithyroid drugs for less than 3 months. From RNA extracted from PBMCs, the TCR library was made. Both iRepertoire HTBI primers and Arm-PCR of CDR3 regions were used to build the TCR beta libraries. TCRdb called the multiplex PCR reads again in MiXCR, with one record for every CDR3 protein. The sample has around 250,000 distinct CDR3 sequences; around 20% are singletons. The source was peripheral blood mononuclear cells (PBMCs), collected at new diagnosis, from a patient treated with antithyroid drugs. Source of these receptors: a female donor with Graves disease.

The chain links TRBV20-1 to TRBJ2-3; 9 nucleotides agree with TRBD2. The V segment lost 6 bases and the J segment 1 base; nucleotides outside the gene matches: 5. The CDR3 has 14 amino acids. Germline CDR1 and CDR2: DFQATT and SNEGSKA (reference sequence). CDR3 amino acids: CSAVPSGGTDTQYF. The CDR3 DNA is TGCAGTGCCGTTCCTAGCGGGGGCACAGATACGCAGTATTTT.

As for this clonotype: A much larger clone sits a single nucleotide away, making a read error possible. This chain connects TRBV18 to TRBJ2-5, with D tentatively TRBD2 (7 bases). Germline V gene sequence: CDR1 KGHSH, CDR2 LQKENI. The CDR3 length is 13 residues. CDR3 in DNA: TGTGCCAGCAGCCGGGGGGCGCAAGAGACCCAGTGCTTC. Translating it yields CASSRGAQETQCF. The variable domain in full, completed from reference TRBV18 and TRBJ2-5, reads NAGVMQNPRHLVRRRGQEARLRCSPMKGHSHVYWYRQLPEEGLKFMVYLQKENIIDESGMPKERFSAEFPKEGPSILRIQQVVRGDSAAYFCASSRGAQETQCFGPGTRLLVL.

This clonotype was recorded many times. The chain joins TRBV29-1 to TRBJ2-1; 9 bases are shared with TRBD1. The germline CDR1 and CDR2 sequences are SQVTM and ANQGSEA. With 4 bases clipped from V and 12 bases from J, the junction kept 10 bases outside the gene matches. The CDR3 loop spans 13 amino acids. In nucleotides, the CDR3 is TGCAGCGTTGTTGGGGGACAGGGTTTTGTGCAGTTCTTC. Amino acids: CSVVGGQGFVQFF.

This clonotype was observed at least ten times. The chain has TRBV3-1 and TRBJ2-5; TRBD2 matches at 7 bases. Germline CDR1 reads LGHDT; CDR2 reads YNNKEL (reference sequence). This CDR3 contains 14 residues. Trimming removed 0 bases from V and 5 bases from J; junction bases left unmatched: 3. This chain's CDR3 is CASSQEGLGETQYF. The CDR3 DNA sequence: TGTGCCAGCAGCCAAGAAGGACTAGGGGAGACCCAGTACTTC.

This clonotype was seen many times. An end of the junction differs from the germline gene, which may be a read error. The chain recombines TRBV5-1 with TRBJ1-6; 7 nucleotides align to TRBD1. Germline assignment: CDR1 SGHRS and CDR2 YFSETQ. The CDR3 length is 14 residues. The CDR3 loop is CASSSRTGTSPLHF. The CDR3 coding sequence is TGTGCCAGCAGCTCGCGGACAGGAACTTCACCCCTCCACTTT.

As regards this clonotype: Only one base separates this from a far larger clonotype, so it likely reflects a read error. V is TRBV7-9 and J is TRBJ2-1; 10 nucleotides agree with TRBD2. The end of the DNA fits TRBJ2-5 better, so the J call may be wrong. Germline V gives CDR1 SEHNR, CDR2 FQNEAQ (reference sequence). The CDR3 loop spans 16 amino acids. The CDR3: CASSPGLAVKQETQYF. CDR3 coding DNA: TGTGCCAGCAGCCCCGGACTAGCGGTAAAACAAGAGACCCAGTACTTC.

V gene TRBV29-1 combines with J gene TRBJ2-2; D perhaps matches TRBD2 (7 bases). This CDR3 region has 17 residues. CDR1 and CDR2 (germline): SQVTM, ANQGSEA. The ends were cut back, 3 bases at V and 4 bases at J, with 21 bases in the middle. CDR3 coding DNA: TGCAGCGTTGAGCGGCTGGGAACAGGGAGGGGCACCGGGGAGCTGTTTTTT. Encoded protein: CSVERLGTGRGTGELFF.

The rearrangement uses TRBV7-3 and TRBJ2-1, with TRBD2 identical over 9 bases. CDR1 and CDR2 from the germline V gene are SGHTA and FQGTGA. Unmatched junction bases numbered 10, after V lost 5 bases and J lost 8 bases. The CDR3 runs to 15 residues. The CDR3 loop reads CASSQGTSRFDEQFF. The CDR3 DNA reads TGTGCCAGCAGCCAAGGGACTAGCCGTTTCGATGAGCAGTTCTTC.